Presented here are 5 T cell receptor beta chains from one specimen sequenced in a study of cytomegalovirus exposure and HLA in healthy donors. The primer mix had 60 Vbeta and 13 Jbeta primers. TCRdb keeps only in-frame clones here, not all; method: immunoSEQ multiplex PCR. The sample shows roughly 160,000 clones, roughly 87% of them seen only once. Sequences were obtained from PBMCs. The receptors were gathered from a woman aged 25 to 45 in good health and CMV-seronegative.

This clone has a handful of counts. The chain recombines TRBV5-1 with TRBJ2-1, with 7 bases identical to TRBD1. The CDR3 spans 14 residues. With V trimmed by 4 bases and J by 8 bases, 9 bases remained unmatched. Germline values: CDR1 SGHRS, CDR2 YFSETQ. The CDR3 sequence: CASSLATGVDEQFF. In nucleotides, the CDR3 is TGCGCCAGCAGCCTCGCAACAGGGGTCGATGAGCAGTTCTTC. The complete variable domain, with remaining parts taken from reference TRBV5-1 and TRBJ2-1, reads KAGVTQTPRYLIKTRGQQVTLSCSPISGHRSVSWYQQTPGQGLQFLFEYFSETQRNKGNFPGRFSGRQFSNSRSEMNVSTLELGDSALYLCASSLATGVDEQFFGPGTRLTVL.

The V gene is TRBV5-1, the J gene TRBJ2-1; possible D gene TRBD2, 5 bases. The CDR3 totals 15 residues. Germline lookup yields CDR1 SGHRS and CDR2 YFSETQ. Trimming shortened V by 5 bases and J by 3 bases, and 15 bases separated the two germline ends. In DNA form, the CDR3 reads TGCGCCAGCAGTCCGAGCTTGAGCGGCTACAATGAGCAGTTCTTC. Protein: CASSPSLSGYNEQFF.

The chain carries TRBV6-5 and TRBJ1-2; possibly TRBD1 for D (5 bases). The CDR3 spans 15 residues. Trimming left V 2 bases short and J 11 bases short, with 21 bases between. Per germline, CDR1 MNHEY and CDR2 SVGAGI. Here the CDR3 DNA reads TGTGCCAGCAGTTACGCTGGACGGCAGGGCTTAGGTTACACCTTC. Amino acids: CASSYAGRQGLGYTF.

V and J are TRBV6-5 and TRBJ1-5; no firm D call. V was cut by 6 bases and J by 7 bases, with 13 bases left in between. CDR3 size: 13 residues. Looked up from germline, CDR1 is MNHEY and CDR2 is SVGAGI. The CDR3 loop is CASRPPGLQPQHF. CDR3 coding DNA: TGTGCCAGCAGACCCCCCGGGTTGCAGCCCCAGCATTTT.

This clone appeared a few times. The chain couples TRBV5-1 to TRBJ1-5; 9 positions match TRBD1. The V gene end was trimmed by 4 bases and the J gene end by 6 bases; junction bases not matched to a gene: 8. The CDR3 has 15 residues. CDR1 is SGHRS and CDR2 is YFSETQ in the germline V gene. The CDR3 DNA reads TGCGCCAGCAGCCTTTGGACAGGGGTGGGTCAGCCCCAGCATTTT. This encodes CASSLWTGVGQPQHF. Together with reference TRBV5-1 and TRBJ1-5, the CDR3 gives the full variable domain: KAGVTQTPRYLIKTRGQQVTLSCSPISGHRSVSWYQQTPGQGLQFLFEYFSETQRNKGNFPGRFSGRQFSNSRSEMNVSTLELGDSALYLCASSLWTGVGQPQHFGDGTRLSIL.